The 26 T cell receptor beta chains reported below all come from one sample, sequenced in a study of blood T cell repertoires in COVID-19 (dated by TCRdb to about 2020). Library construction relied on the immunoSEQ multiplex PCR assay. Held by TCRdb, this immuneACCESS table contains in-frame sequences only and omits some clones. Under half of the omission traces to an unresolved V gene where checked; the cause of the rest is unknown. The sample contains 150,000 to 180,000 clones, 70% to 85% of them found a single time. 0.63% of the sample belongs to the ten largest clones. The sequenced sample consisted of peripheral blood. Receptors originate from a man aged 60 to 75 with COVID-19, enrolled during active disease.

The rearrangement uses TRBV15 and TRBJ2-3; 11 bases agree with TRBD2. This CDR3 comprises 15 residues. With V trimmed by 5 bases and J by 2 bases, 3 bases remained unmatched. The germline V gene encodes CDR1 LNHNV and CDR2 YYDKDF (reference sequence). The CDR3 sequence is CATSGTSGHTDTQYF. CDR3 nucleotide sequence: TGTGCCACCAGCGGGACTAGCGGACACACAGATACGCAGTATTTT.

The chain's CDR3 is CASSPRNENYGYTF. CDR3 DNA: TGTGCCAGCAGCCCCCGCAATGAGAACTATGGCTACACCTTC. This chain links TRBV5-4 with TRBJ1-2; D ambiguous. Looked up from germline, CDR1 is SGHNT and CDR2 is YYREEE (reference sequence). This CDR3 comprises 14 residues. Trimming stripped 4 bases from V and 2 bases from J, with 12 bases between.

The rearrangement joins TRBV9 to TRBJ2-1; the match to TRBD2 covers 10 bases. The junction had 6 bases not matched to a gene; V was cut back by 7 bases and J by 8 bases. This CDR3 is built from 13 residues. The germline V gene encodes CDR1 SGDLS and CDR2 YYNGEE. The CDR3 sequence: CASQSGGADEQFF. The CDR3 DNA reads as TGTGCCAGCCAAAGCGGGGGGGCTGATGAGCAGTTCTTC.

This chain joins TRBV19 and TRBJ1-4, with 7 bases lining up with TRBD1. The length of the CDR3 is 15 residues. The germline V gene encodes CDR1 LNHDA and CDR2 SQIVND (reference sequence). J was trimmed by 5 bases and V by 5 bases; bases with no gene match: 8. CDR3 nucleotides: TGTGCCAGTAGTTCCGGGACAGCTCTAAATGAAAAACTGTTTTTT. Translation gives CASSSGTALNEKLFF. The full variable domain, in which reference TRBV19 and TRBJ1-4 provide the parts outside the CDR3, is DGGITQSPKYLFRKEGQNVTLSCEQNLNHDAMYWYRQDPGQGLRLIYYSQIVNDFQKGDIAEGYSVSREKKESFPLTVTSAQKNPTAFYLCASSSGTALNEKLFFGSGTQLSVL.

The sample holds many counts of this clone. The gene calls are TRBV9 and TRBJ2-2, with 8 bases aligning to TRBD1. This CDR3 has 16 amino acids. CDR1 is SGDLS, CDR2 YYNGEE, per germline. The ends lost 4 bases at V and 8 bases at J; junction bases unmatched: 13. This CDR3 reads CASSYRQGPGSGELFF. CDR3 DNA sequence: TGTGCCAGCAGCTACCGACAGGGGCCTGGATCAGGGGAGCTGTTTTTT. Variable domain in full (rest from reference TRBV9 and TRBJ2-2): DSGVTQTPKHLITATGQRVTLRCSPRSGDLSVYWYQQSLDQGLQFLIQYYNGEERAKGNILERFSAQQFPDLHSELNLSSLELGDSALYFCASSYRQGPGSGELFFGEGSRLTVL.

In its sample, this clone was seen a few times. This chain joins TRBV2 and TRBJ2-5; 8 bases are a match to TRBD1. Germline lookup yields CDR1 SNHLY and CDR2 FYNNEI. J was trimmed by 5 bases and V by 5 bases; bases with no gene match: 7. CDR3 size: 14 residues. For the CDR3, the DNA is TGTGCCAGCAGTCAAACAACAGGGGGGGAGACCCAGTACTTC. Residues: CASSQTTGGETQYF.

The chain recombines TRBV24-1 with TRBJ1-5, with a possible D match to TRBD1 (6 bases). Germline V gives CDR1 KGHDR, CDR2 SFDVKD. Trimming removed 4 bases from V and 7 bases from J, with 22 bases in between. The CDR3 extends over 17 amino acids. As DNA, the CDR3 is TGTGCCACCAGTGAATCCGGGACAAGAGGGGTAGGGCAGCCCCAGCATTTT. It specifies CATSESGTRGVGQPQHF.

The CDR3 region is CASSRGGDSGNTIYF. CDR3 in DNA: TGTGCCAGTAGTAGGGGAGGAGACTCTGGAAACACCATATATTTT. The chain carries TRBV19 and TRBJ1-3; D unresolved. This CDR3 has 15 residues. Trimming stripped 4 bases from V and 0 bases from J, with 10 bases between. Germline CDR1 LNHDA, CDR2 SQIVND (reference sequence).

The CDR3 loop is CASSGDRLYEQYF. The CDR3 DNA reads as TGTGCCAGCAGCGGCGACAGACTCTACGAGCAGTACTTC. This sequence joins TRBV7-2 and TRBJ2-7; weak D call: TRBD1 (5 bases). CDR1 SGHTA and CDR2 FQGNSA come from the germline V gene. Trimming took off 5 bases at V and 3 bases at J, with 11 bases between the two ends. The CDR3 extends over 13 amino acids. Full variable domain (outside the CDR3, taken from reference TRBV7-2 and TRBJ2-7): GAGVSQSPSNKVTEKGKDVELRCDPISGHTALYWYRQSLGQGLEFLIYFQGNSAPDKSGLPSDRFSAERTGGSVSTLTIQRTQQEDSAVYLCASSGDRLYEQYFGPGTRLTVT.

This clone turned up a few times. V is TRBV7-2 and J is TRBJ2-2; no firm D call. The length of the CDR3 is 13 residues. Per the germline V gene, CDR1 is SGHTA and CDR2 is FQGNSA. The V and J ends lost 4 bases and 4 bases respectively, with 7 bases between them. CDR3 amino acids: CASSSFLTGELFF. The CDR3 DNA sequence: TGTGCCAGCAGCTCGTTTCTCACCGGGGAGCTGTTTTTT. Drawing the rest from reference TRBV7-2 and TRBJ2-2, the complete variable domain is GAGVSQSPSNKVTEKGKDVELRCDPISGHTALYWYRQSLGQGLEFLIYFQGNSAPDKSGLPSDRFSAERTGGSVSTLTIQRTQQEDSAVYLCASSSFLTGELFFGEGSRLTVL.

V and J are TRBV4-2 and TRBJ2-6, with D possibly being TRBD2 (5 bases). CDR3 length equals 16 residues. From germline, CDR1 is LGHNA and CDR2 YNFKEQ. V lost 0 bases and J 0 bases, leaving 6 bases between the germline ends. In DNA, the CDR3 is TGTGCCAGCAGCCAAGACGGGAACTCTGGGGCCAACGTCCTGACTTTC. Translated, it gives CASSQDGNSGANVLTF.

In this sample, this clone turned up once. The chain employs TRBV19 and TRBJ1-5, with 10 bases that match TRBD1. The V gene end was trimmed by 4 bases and the J gene end by 6 bases; junction bases not matched to a gene: 15. The CDR3 covers 18 residues. CDR1 LNHDA and CDR2 SQIVND come from the germline V gene (reference sequence). CDR3 in DNA: TGTGCCAGTAGTAACCCTGAAAGAGACAGGGGGCAAGGTCAGCCCCAGCATTTT. Its translation: CASSNPERDRGQGQPQHF.

V gene TRBV3-1 (or the pseudogene TRBV3-2) combines with J gene TRBJ1-1; TRBD1 is a possible D gene (6 bases). The CDR3 runs to 17 residues. Trimming stripped 3 bases from V and 5 bases from J, with 22 bases between. The germline V gene encodes CDR1 LGHDT and CDR2 YNNKEL (reference sequence). The CDR3 sequence is CASSQRPGDEWSTEAFF. The DNA of the CDR3 is TGTGCCAGCAGCCAGAGACCAGGGGATGAGTGGAGTACTGAAGCTTTCTTT.

The chain links TRBV11-3 to TRBJ2-7; no clear D. Between the trimmed V and J ends, which lost 1 base and 0 bases, there was a span of 10 bases. Germline CDR1 reads SGHNT; CDR2 reads YENEEA. The length of the CDR3 is 15 residues. The CDR3 loop reads CASSLAGAASYEQYF. Written as DNA, the CDR3 is TGTGCCAGCAGCTTAGCGGGTGCAGCCTCCTACGAGCAGTACTTC.

The V gene is TRBV23-1, the J gene TRBJ2-7; TRBD2 matches at 8 bases. TRBV23-1 is an ORF, and what it does is uncertain. After removal of 3 bases from V and 6 bases from J, the junction contained 4 bases not matched to a gene. The CDR3 spans 13 residues. The CDR3 DNA reads TGCGCCAGCAGTCACCGGGAGGGTATCGAGCAGTACTTC. Encoded protein: CASSHREGIEQYF.

CDR3 residues: CASSLRGSLVSPYEQYF. The CDR3 DNA follows: TGTGCCAGCAGTCTCAGGGGTTCATTAGTGTCACCCTACGAGCAGTACTTC. The chain recombines TRBV6-2 or TRBV6-3 with TRBJ2-7; possibly TRBD1 for D (6 bases). The CDR3 length is 17 residues. V was clipped by 5 bases and J by 2 bases, with 22 bases between them. Germline values: CDR1 MNHEY, CDR2 SVGEGT.

The rearrangement uses TRBV5-8 and TRBJ1-3; a possible D gene is TRBD1 (6 bases). The V and J ends lost 0 bases and 0 bases respectively, with 7 bases between them. The CDR3 length is 15 residues. Germline-derived CDR1 and CDR2 are SGHTS and YDEGEE. The CDR3 is CASSLGTDSGNTIYF. In nucleotides, the CDR3 is TGTGCCAGCAGCTTGGGGACAGACTCTGGAAACACCATATATTTT. The full variable domain, its missing parts supplied by reference TRBV5-8 and TRBJ1-3, is EAGVTQSPTHLIKTRGQQATLRCSPISGHTSVYWYQQALGLGLQFLLWYDEGEERNRGNFPPRFSGRQFPNYSSELNVNALELEDSALYLCASSLGTDSGNTIYFGEGSWLTVV.

This chain links TRBV29-1 with TRBJ2-3; TRBD2 aligns across 12 bases. CDR3 size: 15 residues. Germline values: CDR1 SQVTM, CDR2 ANQGSEA. V trimming: 6 bases; J trimming: 5 bases; junction bases outside the gene matches: 9. DNA for the CDR3: TGCAGCGTGGCAGCTAGCGGGGGGGCCTTAGATACGCAGTATTTT. This gives the protein CSVAASGGALDTQYF.

This clone has only one observation. The genes are TRBV4-3 and TRBJ1-6; D is unresolved. Per the germline V gene, CDR1 is LGHNA and CDR2 is YSLEER. CDR3 size: 13 residues. V shed 0 bases and J shed 9 bases, with 6 bases lying between them. CDR3 DNA sequence: TGCGCCAGCAGCCAAGATACTGGTTCACCCCTCCACTTT. It specifies CASSQDTGSPLHF.

The chain carries TRBV6-5 and TRBJ1-1; D not resolved. The CDR3 length is 13 residues. Trimming took 5 bases from V and 8 from J, leaving 15 bases between them. The germline V gene encodes CDR1 MNHEY and CDR2 SVGAGI. In DNA form, the CDR3 reads TGTGCCAGCAGTAAGCCGCTTACTCTCGAAGCTTTCTTT. It encodes CASSKPLTLEAFF.

The CDR3, as DNA: TGTGCCAGCAGTTCGACAGGGTGGCGGGACACTGAAGCTTTCTTT. Translation gives CASSSTGWRDTEAFF. The genes are TRBV27 and TRBJ1-1; 7 bases fit TRBD1. V trimming: 4 bases; J trimming: 3 bases; junction bases outside the gene matches: 8. Germline values: CDR1 MNHEY, CDR2 SMNVEV (reference sequence). This CDR3 is built from 15 residues.

This clone turned up a few times. J is TRBJ2-1 and V is TRBV25-1; 7 bases agree with TRBD2. Germline V CDR1 and CDR2: MGHDK, SYGVNS. The CDR3 extends over 16 amino acids. V lost 5 bases, J lost 4 bases, and 11 bases stayed unmatched. CDR3 in DNA: TGTGCCAGCAGTTCCTTCCCAGGACTAGGTTACAATGAGCAGTTCTTC. Amino acid sequence: CASSSFPGLGYNEQFF.

The DNA of the CDR3 is TGTGCTAGTGGTTTAGGAGGGGAAGCCTACAATGAGCAGTTCTTC. This gives the protein CASGLGGEAYNEQFF. The chain is built from TRBV12-5 and TRBJ2-1, with D tentatively TRBD2 (6 bases). The length of the CDR3 is 15 residues. Germline CDR1 LGHNT, CDR2 FRNRAP. Trimming took 3 bases from V and 2 from J, leaving 11 bases between them.

Only a few counts were recorded for this clone. V is TRBV19 and J is TRBJ2-1, with 8 bases lining up with TRBD2. Trimming cost V 1 base and J 10 bases; bases outside gene matches: 6. The germline V gene has CDR1 LNHDA and CDR2 SQIVND (reference sequence). This CDR3 is built from 14 residues. CDR3 bases: TGTGCCAGTAGTATAGGGCGGGAGGCACTCGAGCAGTTCTTC. Protein: CASSIGREALEQFF.

The V call is TRBV27, the J call TRBJ1-1; D is ambiguous. Germline CDR1 and CDR2: MNHEY and SMNVEV (reference sequence). This CDR3 comprises 14 residues. Between the trimmed V and J ends, which lost 5 bases and 2 bases, there was a span of 12 bases. For the CDR3, the DNA is TGTGCCAGCAGTCCTACCACCACTAACACTGAAGCTTTCTTT. Translated: CASSPTTTNTEAFF.

The chain employs TRBV7-6 and TRBJ2-5, with D maybe TRBD2 (6 bases). The CDR3 covers 15 residues. Trimming pared 3 bases from V and 1 base from J, leaving 12 bases between. Germline V lookup: CDR1 SGHVS, CDR2 FNYEAQ. CDR3 nucleotide sequence: TGTGCCAGCAGCTTTCGACCGGGACTCCAAGAGACCCAGTACTTC. Translating it yields CASSFRPGLQETQYF.